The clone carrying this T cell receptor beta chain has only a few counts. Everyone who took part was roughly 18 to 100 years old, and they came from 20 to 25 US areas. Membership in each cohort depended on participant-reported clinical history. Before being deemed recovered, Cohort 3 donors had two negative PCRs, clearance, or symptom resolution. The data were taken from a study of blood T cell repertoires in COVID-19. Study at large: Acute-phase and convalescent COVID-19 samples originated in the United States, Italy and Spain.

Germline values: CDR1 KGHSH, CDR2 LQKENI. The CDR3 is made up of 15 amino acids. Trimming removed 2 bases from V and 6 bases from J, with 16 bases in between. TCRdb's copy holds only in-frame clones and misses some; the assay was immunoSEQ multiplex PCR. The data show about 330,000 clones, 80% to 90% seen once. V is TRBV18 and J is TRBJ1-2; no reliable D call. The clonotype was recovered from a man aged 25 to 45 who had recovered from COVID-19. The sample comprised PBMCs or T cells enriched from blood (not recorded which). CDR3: CASSPTRERSNGYTF. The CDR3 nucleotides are TGTGCCAGCTCACCAACACGGGAGCGGTCGAATGGCTACACCTTC.